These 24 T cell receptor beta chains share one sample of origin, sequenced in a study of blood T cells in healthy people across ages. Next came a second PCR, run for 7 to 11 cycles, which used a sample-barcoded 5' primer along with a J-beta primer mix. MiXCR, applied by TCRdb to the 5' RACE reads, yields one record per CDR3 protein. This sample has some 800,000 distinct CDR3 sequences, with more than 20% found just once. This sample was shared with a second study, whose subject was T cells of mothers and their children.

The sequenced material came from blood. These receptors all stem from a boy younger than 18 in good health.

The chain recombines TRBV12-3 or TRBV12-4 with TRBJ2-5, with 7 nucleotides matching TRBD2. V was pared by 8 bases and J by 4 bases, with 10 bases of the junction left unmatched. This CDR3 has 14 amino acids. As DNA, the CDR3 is TGTGCCAGCGGGTTGCGGGAGCTCCGAGAGACCCAGTACTTC. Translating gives CASGLRELRETQYF.

This CDR3 reads CSANLEGSTDTQYF. CDR3 coding DNA: TGCAGTGCCAACCTAGAAGGGAGCACAGATACGCAGTATTTT. This sequence joins TRBV20-1 and TRBJ2-3; no definite D call. With 6 bases removed from V and 0 bases from J, the gap between germline ends came to 13 bases. Germline V gives CDR1 DFQATT, CDR2 SNEGSKA (reference sequence). This CDR3 spans 14 amino acids.

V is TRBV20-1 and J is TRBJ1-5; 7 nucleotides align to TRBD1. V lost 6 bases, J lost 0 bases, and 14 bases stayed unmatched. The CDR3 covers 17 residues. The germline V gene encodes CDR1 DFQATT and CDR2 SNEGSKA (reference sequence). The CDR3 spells CSAQGGRGKDSNQPQHF. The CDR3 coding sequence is TGCAGTGCCCAGGGGGGCAGGGGGAAGGATAGCAATCAGCCCCAGCATTTT.

DNA of the CDR3: TGTGCCAGCAGCCGCCGCAGGGGGCGAGAGGATACGCAGTATTTT. Its protein product is CASSRRRGREDTQYF. V usage is TRBV6-5 and J usage is TRBJ2-3; TRBD1 aligns across 8 bases. The CDR3 extends over 15 amino acids. Per the germline V gene, CDR1 is MNHEY and CDR2 is SVGAGI. Unmatched junction bases numbered 11, after V lost 6 bases and J lost 6 bases.

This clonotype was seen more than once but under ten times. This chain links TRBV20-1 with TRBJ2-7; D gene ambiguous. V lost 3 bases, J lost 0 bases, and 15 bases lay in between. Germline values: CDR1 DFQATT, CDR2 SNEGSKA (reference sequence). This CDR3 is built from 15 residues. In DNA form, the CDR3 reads TGCAGTGCTAGTTCGGGCGGAAGAAACTCCTACGAGCAGTACTTC. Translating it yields CSASSGGRNSYEQYF.

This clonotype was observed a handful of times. CDR3 coding DNA: TGCGCCAGCAGCTTGGAGGACAGGGGGCGAGAGACCCAGTACTTC. Residues: CASSLEDRGRETQYF. This chain links TRBV5-1 with TRBJ2-5; 11 nucleotides line up with TRBD1. The J segment lost 4 bases and the V segment lost 0 bases, leaving 2 bases of the junction unmatched. Per germline, CDR1 SGHRS and CDR2 YFSETQ. The CDR3 contains 15 residues.

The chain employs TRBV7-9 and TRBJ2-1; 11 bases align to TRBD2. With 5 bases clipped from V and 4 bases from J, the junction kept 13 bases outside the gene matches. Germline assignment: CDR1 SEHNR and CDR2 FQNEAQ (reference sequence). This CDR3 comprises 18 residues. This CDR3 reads CASSAKDRGLAVYNEQFF. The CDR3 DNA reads TGTGCCAGCAGCGCCAAAGACAGGGGACTAGCGGTATACAATGAGCAGTTCTTC.

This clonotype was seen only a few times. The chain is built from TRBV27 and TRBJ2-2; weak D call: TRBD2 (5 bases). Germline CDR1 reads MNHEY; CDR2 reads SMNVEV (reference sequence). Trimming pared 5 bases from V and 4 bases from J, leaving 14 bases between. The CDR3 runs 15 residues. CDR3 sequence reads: CASSVLDSPTGELFF. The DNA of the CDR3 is TGTGCCAGCAGTGTTTTGGACTCTCCCACCGGGGAGCTGTTTTTT.

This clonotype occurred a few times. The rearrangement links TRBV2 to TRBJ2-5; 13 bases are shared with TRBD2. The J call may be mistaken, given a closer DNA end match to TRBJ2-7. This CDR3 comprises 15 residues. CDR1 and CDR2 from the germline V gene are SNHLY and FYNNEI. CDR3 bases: TGTGCCAGCAGTTTAACCGGGACTAGCGGGACCGAGCAGTACTTC. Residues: CASSLTGTSGTEQYF.

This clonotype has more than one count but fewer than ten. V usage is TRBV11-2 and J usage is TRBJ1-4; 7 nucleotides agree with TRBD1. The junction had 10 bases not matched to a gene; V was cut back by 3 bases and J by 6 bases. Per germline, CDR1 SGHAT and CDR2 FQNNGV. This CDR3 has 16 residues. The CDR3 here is CASSFRAGGWDEKLFF. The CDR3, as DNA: TGTGCCAGCAGCTTTCGAGCAGGGGGTTGGGATGAAAAACTGTTTTTT.

The CDR3 sequence: CSVAPGAPYEQYF. For the CDR3, the DNA is TGCAGCGTTGCTCCAGGGGCCCCCTACGAGCAGTACTTC. J is TRBJ2-7 and V is TRBV29-1; D may be TRBD1 (6 bases). The ends were cut back, 4 bases at V and 2 bases at J, with 12 bases in the middle. The CDR3 has 13 amino acids. Germline V CDR1 and CDR2: SQVTM, ANQGSEA.

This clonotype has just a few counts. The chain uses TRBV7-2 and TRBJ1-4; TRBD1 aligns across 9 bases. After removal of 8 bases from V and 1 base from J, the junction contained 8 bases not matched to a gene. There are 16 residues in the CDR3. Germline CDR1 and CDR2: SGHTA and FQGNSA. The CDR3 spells CASGYRGQGTNEKLFF. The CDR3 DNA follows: TGTGCCAGCGGCTACAGGGGGCAAGGAACTAATGAAAAACTGTTTTTT. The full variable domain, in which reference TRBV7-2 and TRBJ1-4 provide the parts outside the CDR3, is GAGVSQSPSNKVTEKGKDVELRCDPISGHTALYWYRQSLGQGLEFLIYFQGNSAPDKSGLPSDRFSAERTGGSVSTLTIQRTQQEDSAVYLCASGYRGQGTNEKLFFGSGTQLSVL.

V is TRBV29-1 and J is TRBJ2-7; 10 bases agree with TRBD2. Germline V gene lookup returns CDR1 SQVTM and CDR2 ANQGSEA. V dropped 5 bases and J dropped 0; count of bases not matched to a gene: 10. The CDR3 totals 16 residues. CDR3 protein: CSVQGLAGDNSYEQYF. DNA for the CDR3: TGCAGCGTTCAAGGGCTAGCGGGAGACAACTCCTACGAGCAGTACTTC.

The CDR3: CASKTSGDTGELFF. Here the CDR3 DNA reads TGTGCCAGCAAAACTTCAGGGGACACCGGGGAGCTGTTTTTT. The rearrangement links TRBV12-3 or TRBV12-4 to TRBJ2-2; tentative D call: TRBD1 (6 bases). V dropped 7 bases and J dropped 3 bases, with 12 bases sitting between them. This CDR3 spans 14 amino acids.

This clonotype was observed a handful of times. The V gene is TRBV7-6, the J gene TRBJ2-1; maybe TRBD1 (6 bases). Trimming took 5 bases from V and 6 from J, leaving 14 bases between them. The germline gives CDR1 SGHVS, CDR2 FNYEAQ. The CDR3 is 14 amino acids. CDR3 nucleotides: TGTGCCAGCAGCCCGCAGGGGAACTTCAATGAGCAGTTCTTC. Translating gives CASSPQGNFNEQFF.

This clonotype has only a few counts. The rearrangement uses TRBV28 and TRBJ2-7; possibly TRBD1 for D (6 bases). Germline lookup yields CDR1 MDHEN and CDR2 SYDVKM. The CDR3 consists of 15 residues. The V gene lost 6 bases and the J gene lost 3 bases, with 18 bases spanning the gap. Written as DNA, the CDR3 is TGTGCCAGCAGGTCACAGGGAGCTGGGGGCTACGAGCAGTACTTC. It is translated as CASRSQGAGGYEQYF. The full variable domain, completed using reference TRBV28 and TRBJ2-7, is DVKVTQSSRYLVKRTGEKVFLECVQDMDHENMFWYRQDPGLGLRLIYFSYDVKMKEKGDIPEGYSVSREKKERFSLILESASTNQTSMYLCASRSQGAGGYEQYFGPGTRLTVT.

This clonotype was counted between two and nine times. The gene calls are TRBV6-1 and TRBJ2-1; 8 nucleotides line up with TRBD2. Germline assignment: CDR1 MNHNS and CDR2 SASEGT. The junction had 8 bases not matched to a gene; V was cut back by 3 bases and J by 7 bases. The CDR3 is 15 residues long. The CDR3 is CASSEVSGGSNEQFF. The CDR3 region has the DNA TGTGCCAGCAGTGAGGTCAGCGGGGGTTCAAATGAGCAGTTCTTC.

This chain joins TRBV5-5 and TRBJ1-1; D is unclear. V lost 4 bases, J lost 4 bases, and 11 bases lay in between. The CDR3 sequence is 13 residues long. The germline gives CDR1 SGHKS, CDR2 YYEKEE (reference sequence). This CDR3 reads CASSLWIITEAFF. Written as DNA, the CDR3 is TGTGCCAGCAGCCTCTGGATTATCACTGAAGCTTTCTTT.

The chain's CDR3 is CASSWDRGNEQFF. For the CDR3, the DNA is TGTGCCAGCAGCTGGGACAGGGGCAATGAGCAGTTCTTC. This chain links TRBV7-2 with TRBJ2-1, with 10 positions matching TRBD1. The CDR3 is 13 amino acids. The germline V gene has CDR1 SGHTA and CDR2 FQGNSA. The trim removed 4 bases at V and 6 bases at J, leaving 0 bases unmatched.

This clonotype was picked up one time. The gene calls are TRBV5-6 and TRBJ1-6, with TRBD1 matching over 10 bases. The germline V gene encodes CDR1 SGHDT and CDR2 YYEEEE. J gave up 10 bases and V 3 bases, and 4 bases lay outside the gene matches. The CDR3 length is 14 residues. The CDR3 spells CASSWRTGGSPLHF. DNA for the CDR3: TGTGCCAGCAGCTGGCGGACAGGGGGGTCACCCCTCCACTTT.

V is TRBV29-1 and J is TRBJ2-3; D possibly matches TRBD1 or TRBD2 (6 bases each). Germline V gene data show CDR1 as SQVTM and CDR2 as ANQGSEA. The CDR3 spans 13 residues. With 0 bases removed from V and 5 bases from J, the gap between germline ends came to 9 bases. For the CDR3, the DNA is TGCAGCGTTGAAGAAGAGGGGGGAGATACGCAGTATTTT. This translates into CSVEEEGGDTQYF.

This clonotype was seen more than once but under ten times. CDR3 in DNA: TGTGCCAGCAGCTCCCAACAGGGAAGCACCTACGAGCAGTACTTC. It specifies CASSSQQGSTYEQYF. V and J are TRBV11-2 and TRBJ2-7, with D maybe TRBD1 (6 bases). This CDR3 has 15 amino acids. Trimming cost V 4 bases and J 2 bases, with 15 bases left between them. Germline CDR1 and CDR2: SGHAT and FQNNGV. Complete variable domain (other parts from reference TRBV11-2 and TRBJ2-7): EAGVAQSPRYKIIEKRQSVAFWCNPISGHATLYWYQQILGQGPKLLIQFQNNGVVDDSQLPKDRFSAERLKGVDSTLKIQPAKLEDSAVYLCASSSQQGSTYEQYFGPGTRLTVT.

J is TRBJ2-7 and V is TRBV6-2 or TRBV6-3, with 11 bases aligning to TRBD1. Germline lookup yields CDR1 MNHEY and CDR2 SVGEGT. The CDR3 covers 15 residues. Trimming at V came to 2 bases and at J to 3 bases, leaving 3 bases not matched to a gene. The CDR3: CASSYGGTGGYEQYF. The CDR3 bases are TGTGCCAGCAGTTACGGTGGGACAGGGGGCTACGAGCAGTACTTC.

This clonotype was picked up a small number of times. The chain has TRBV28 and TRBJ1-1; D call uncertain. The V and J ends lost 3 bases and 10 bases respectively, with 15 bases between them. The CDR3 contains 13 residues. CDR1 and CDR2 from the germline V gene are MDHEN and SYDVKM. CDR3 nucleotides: TGTGCCAGCAGTTTGAGGTATGGGTCGCGAGCTTTCTTT. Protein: CASSLRYGSRAFF. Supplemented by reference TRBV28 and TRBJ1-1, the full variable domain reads DVKVTQSSRYLVKRTGEKVFLECVQDMDHENMFWYRQDPGLGLRLIYFSYDVKMKEKGDIPEGYSVSREKKERFSLILESASTNQTSMYLCASSLRYGSRAFFGQGTRLTVV.